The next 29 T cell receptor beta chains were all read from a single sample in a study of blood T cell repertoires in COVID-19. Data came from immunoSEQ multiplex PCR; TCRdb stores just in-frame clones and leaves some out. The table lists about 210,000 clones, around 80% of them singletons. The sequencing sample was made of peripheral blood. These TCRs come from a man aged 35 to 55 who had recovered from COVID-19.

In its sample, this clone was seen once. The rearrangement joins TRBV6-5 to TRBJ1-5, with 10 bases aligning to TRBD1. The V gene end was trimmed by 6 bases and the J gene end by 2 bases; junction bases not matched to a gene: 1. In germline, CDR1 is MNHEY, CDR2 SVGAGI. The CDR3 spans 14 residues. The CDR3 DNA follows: TGTGCCAGCAGGGGGACAGGGGGCAATCAGCCCCAGCATTTT. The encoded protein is CASRGTGGNQPQHF.

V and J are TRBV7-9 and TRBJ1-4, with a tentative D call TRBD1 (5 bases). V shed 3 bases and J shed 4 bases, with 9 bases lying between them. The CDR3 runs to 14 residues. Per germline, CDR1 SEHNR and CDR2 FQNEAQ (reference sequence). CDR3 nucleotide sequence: TGTGCCAGCAGCTTCGGGACTGGTAATGAAAAACTGTTTTTT. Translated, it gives CASSFGTGNEKLFF.

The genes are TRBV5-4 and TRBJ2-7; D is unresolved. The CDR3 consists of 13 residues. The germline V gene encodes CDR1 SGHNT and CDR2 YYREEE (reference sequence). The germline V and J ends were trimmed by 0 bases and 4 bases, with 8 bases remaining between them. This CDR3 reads CASSLGSTYEQYF. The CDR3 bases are TGTGCCAGCAGCTTGGGTAGCACTTACGAGCAGTACTTC.

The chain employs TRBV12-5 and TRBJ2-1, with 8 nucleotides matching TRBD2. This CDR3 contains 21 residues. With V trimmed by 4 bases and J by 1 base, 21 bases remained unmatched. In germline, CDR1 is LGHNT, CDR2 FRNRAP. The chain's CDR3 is CASGYQLPGLVVRVSYNEQFF. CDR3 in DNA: TGTGCTAGTGGTTATCAACTCCCGGGACTAGTAGTTCGTGTTTCCTACAATGAGCAGTTCTTC.

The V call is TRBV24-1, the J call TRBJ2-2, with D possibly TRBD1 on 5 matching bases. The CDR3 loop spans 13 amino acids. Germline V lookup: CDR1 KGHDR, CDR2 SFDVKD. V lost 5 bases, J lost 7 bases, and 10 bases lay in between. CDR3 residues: CATSAQGGGELFF. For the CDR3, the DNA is TGTGCCACCAGTGCGCAGGGCGGCGGGGAGCTGTTTTTT.

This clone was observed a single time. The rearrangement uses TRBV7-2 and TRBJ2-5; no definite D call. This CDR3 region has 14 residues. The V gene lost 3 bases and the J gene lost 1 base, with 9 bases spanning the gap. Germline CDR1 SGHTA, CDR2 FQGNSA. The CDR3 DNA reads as TGTGCCAGCAGCTTTAAAGCAGGCCAAGAGACCCAGTACTTC. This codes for CASSFKAGQETQYF.

The CDR3 DNA follows: TGTGCCAGCAGCTTATGGAATCAGGATCAGCCCCAGCATTTT. The encoded protein is CASSLWNQDQPQHF. The chain joins TRBV7-2 to TRBJ1-5; no definite D call. Germline V lookup: CDR1 SGHTA, CDR2 FQGNSA. The ends were cut back, 2 bases at V and 5 bases at J, with 10 bases in the middle. The CDR3 consists of 14 residues.

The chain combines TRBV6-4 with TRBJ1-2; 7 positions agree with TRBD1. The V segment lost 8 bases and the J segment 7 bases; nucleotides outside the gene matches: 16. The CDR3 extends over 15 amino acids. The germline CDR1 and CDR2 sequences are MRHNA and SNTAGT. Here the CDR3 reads CASRDSFLTPGGYTF. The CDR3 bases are TGTGCCAGCCGGGACAGCTTCCTTACTCCGGGTGGCTACACCTTC.

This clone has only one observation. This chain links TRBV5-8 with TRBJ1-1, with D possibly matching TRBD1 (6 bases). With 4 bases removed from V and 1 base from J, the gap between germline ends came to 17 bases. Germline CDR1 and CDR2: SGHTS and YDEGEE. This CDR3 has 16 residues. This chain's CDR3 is CASSPVGGTRNTEAFF. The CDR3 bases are TGTGCCAGCAGCCCGGTCGGTGGGACACGGAACACTGAAGCTTTCTTT.

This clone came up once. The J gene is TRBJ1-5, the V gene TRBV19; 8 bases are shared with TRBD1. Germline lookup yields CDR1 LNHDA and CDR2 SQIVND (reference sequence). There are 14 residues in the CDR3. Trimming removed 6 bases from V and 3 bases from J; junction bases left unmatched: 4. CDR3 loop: CASRVTGVNQPQHF. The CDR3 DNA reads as TGTGCCAGTAGGGTGACAGGGGTCAATCAGCCCCAGCATTTT. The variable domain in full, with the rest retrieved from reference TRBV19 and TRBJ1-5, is DGGITQSPKYLFRKEGQNVTLSCEQNLNHDAMYWYRQDPGQGLRLIYYSQIVNDFQKGDIAEGYSVSREKKESFPLTVTSAQKNPTAFYLCASRVTGVNQPQHFGDGTRLSIL.

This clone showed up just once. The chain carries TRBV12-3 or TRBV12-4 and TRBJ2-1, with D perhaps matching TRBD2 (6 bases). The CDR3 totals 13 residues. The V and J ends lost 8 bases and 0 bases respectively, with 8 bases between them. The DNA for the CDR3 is TGTGCCAGCCGGGGGACCTCCTACAATGAGCAGTTCTTC. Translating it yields CASRGTSYNEQFF.

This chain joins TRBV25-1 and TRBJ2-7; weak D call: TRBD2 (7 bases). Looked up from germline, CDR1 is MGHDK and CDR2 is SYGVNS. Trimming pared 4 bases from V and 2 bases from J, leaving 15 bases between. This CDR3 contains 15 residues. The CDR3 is CASSAIGGAAYEQYF. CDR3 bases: TGTGCCAGCAGTGCAATTGGGGGGGCCGCCTACGAGCAGTACTTC.

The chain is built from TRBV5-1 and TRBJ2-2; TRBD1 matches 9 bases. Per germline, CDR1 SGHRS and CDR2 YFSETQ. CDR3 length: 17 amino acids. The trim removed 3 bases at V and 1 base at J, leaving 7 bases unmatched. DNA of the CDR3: TGCGCCAGCAGCTGGCCACCGGGACAGGGGAACACCGGGGAGCTGTTTTTT. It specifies CASSWPPGQGNTGELFF.

CDR3: CASSPRLAGTSTDTQYF. The CDR3 DNA reads as TGCGCCAGCAGTCCGAGACTAGCGGGGACTAGCACAGATACGCAGTATTTT. The rearrangement links TRBV5-1 to TRBJ2-3, with 11 bases aligning to TRBD2. Germline V gives CDR1 SGHRS, CDR2 YFSETQ. The CDR3 length is 17 residues. Trimming took 5 bases from V and 0 from J; bases not matched to a gene: 8.

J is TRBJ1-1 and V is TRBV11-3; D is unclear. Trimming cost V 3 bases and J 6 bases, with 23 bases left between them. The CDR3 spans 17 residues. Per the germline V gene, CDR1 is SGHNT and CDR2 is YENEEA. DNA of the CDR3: TGTGCCAGCAGCTTTATAACGTCGTCCGGGGTTGACGCTGAAGCTTTCTTT. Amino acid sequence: CASSFITSSGVDAEAFF.

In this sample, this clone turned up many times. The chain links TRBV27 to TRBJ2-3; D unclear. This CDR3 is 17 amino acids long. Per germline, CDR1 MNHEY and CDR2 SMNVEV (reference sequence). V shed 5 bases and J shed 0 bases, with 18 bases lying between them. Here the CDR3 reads CASSPESWQASTDTQYF. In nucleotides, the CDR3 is TGTGCCAGCAGTCCTGAGTCGTGGCAGGCGAGCACAGATACGCAGTATTTT.

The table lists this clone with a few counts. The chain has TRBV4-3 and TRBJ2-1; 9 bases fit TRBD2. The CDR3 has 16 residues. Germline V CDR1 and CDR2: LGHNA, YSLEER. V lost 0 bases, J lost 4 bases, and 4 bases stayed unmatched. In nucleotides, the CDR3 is TGCGCCAGCAGCCAAGAGCTAGCGGGACCGTACAATGAGCAGTTCTTC. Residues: CASSQELAGPYNEQFF.

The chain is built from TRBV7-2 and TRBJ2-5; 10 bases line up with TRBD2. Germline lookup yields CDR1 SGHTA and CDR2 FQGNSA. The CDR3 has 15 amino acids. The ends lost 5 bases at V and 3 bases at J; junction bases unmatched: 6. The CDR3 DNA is TGTGCCAGCAGCCCCCAGCTAGCGGGAGAAGAGACCCAGTACTTC. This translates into CASSPQLAGEETQYF.

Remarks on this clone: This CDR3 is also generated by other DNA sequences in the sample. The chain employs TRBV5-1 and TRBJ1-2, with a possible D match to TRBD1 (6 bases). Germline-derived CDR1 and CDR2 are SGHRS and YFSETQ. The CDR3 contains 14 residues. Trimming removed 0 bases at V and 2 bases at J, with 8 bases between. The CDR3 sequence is CASSLGTANYGYTF. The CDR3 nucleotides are TGCGCCAGCAGCTTGGGGACAGCAAACTATGGCTACACCTTC.

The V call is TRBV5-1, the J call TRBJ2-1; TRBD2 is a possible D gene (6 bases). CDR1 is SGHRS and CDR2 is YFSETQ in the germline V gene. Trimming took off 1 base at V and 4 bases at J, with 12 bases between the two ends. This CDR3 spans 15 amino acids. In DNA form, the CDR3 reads TGCGCCAGCAGCTTGCTGGCGGGAAATTACAATGAGCAGTTCTTC. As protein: CASSLLAGNYNEQFF.

CDR3: CASSLAGTSRGEQFF. CDR3 in DNA: TGTGCCAGCAGCTTAGCCGGGACTAGCCGGGGTGAGCAGTTCTTC. This sequence joins TRBV7-2 and TRBJ2-1, with 9 positions matching TRBD2. Germline CDR1 reads SGHTA; CDR2 reads FQGNSA. This CDR3 comprises 15 residues. V was clipped by 0 bases and J by 9 bases; unmatched bases: 6.

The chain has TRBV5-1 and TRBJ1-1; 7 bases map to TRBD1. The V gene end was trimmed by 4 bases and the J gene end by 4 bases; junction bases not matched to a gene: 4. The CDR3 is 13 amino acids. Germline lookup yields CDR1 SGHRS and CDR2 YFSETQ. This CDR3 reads CASSRDSTTEAFF. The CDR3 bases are TGCGCCAGCAGCCGGGACAGTACCACTGAAGCTTTCTTT.

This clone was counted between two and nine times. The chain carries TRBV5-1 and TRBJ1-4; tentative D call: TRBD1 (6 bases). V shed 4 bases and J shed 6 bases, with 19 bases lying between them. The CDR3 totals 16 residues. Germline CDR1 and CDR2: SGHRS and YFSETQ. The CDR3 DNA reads TGCGCCAGCAGCATGGGCGGACAGACCTACGATGAAAAACTGTTTTTT. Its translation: CASSMGGQTYDEKLFF.

The CDR3 region is CASSRTSGGLYNEQFF. The CDR3 DNA follows: TGTGCCAGCAGCCGGACTAGCGGGGGGCTCTACAATGAGCAGTTCTTC. The rearrangement uses TRBV5-8 and TRBJ2-1, with 14 bases identical to TRBD2. The CDR3 covers 16 residues. The V gene's germline CDR1 is SGHTS and CDR2 YDEGEE. With V trimmed by 4 bases and J by 3 bases, 3 bases remained unmatched.

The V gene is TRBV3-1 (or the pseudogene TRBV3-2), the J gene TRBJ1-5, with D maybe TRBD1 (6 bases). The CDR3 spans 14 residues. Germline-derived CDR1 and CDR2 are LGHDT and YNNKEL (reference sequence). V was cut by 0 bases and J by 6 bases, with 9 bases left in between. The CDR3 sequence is CASSQDRGAQPQHF. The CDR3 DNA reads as TGTGCCAGCAGCCAAGATCGGGGGGCTCAGCCCCAGCATTTT.

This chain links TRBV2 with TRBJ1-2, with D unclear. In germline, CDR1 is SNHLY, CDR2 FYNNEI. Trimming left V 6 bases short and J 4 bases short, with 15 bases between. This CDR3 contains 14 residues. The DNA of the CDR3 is TGTGCCAGCAGCGTGCAGCGGACGGTCTATGGCTACACCTTC. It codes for CASSVQRTVYGYTF.

In DNA, the CDR3 is TGCGCCAGCAGTCAATCCAGGACAGGGACCTACAATGAGCAGTTCTTC. Translated: CASSQSRTGTYNEQFF. The chain uses TRBV23-1 and TRBJ2-1, with 8 bases aligning to TRBD1. TRBV23-1 is an ORF; its function is uncertain. CDR3 length: 16 amino acids. V shed 0 bases and J 2 bases; nucleotides not matched to a gene: 3.

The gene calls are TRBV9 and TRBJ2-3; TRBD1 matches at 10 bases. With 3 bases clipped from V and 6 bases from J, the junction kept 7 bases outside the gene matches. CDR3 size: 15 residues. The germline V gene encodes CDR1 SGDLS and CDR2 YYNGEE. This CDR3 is CASSGQGARWDTQYF. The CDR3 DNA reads TGTGCCAGCAGCGGACAGGGGGCGCGGTGGGATACGCAGTATTTT.

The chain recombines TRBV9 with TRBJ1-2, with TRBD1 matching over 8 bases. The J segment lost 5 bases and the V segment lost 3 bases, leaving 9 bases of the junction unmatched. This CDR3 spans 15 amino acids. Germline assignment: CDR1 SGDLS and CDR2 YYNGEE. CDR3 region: CASSAQGAVRYGYTF. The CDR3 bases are TGTGCCAGCAGCGCCCAGGGGGCGGTTAGGTATGGCTACACCTTC.